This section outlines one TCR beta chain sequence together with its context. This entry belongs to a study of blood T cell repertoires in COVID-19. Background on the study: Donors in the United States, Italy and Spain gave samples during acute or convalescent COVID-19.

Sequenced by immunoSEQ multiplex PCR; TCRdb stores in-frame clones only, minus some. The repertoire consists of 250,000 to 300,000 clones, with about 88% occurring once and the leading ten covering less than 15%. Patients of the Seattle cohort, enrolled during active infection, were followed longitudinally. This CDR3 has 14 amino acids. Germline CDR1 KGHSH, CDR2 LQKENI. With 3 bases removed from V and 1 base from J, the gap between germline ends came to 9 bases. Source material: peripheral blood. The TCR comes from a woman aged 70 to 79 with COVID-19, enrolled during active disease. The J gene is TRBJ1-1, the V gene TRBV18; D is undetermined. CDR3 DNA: TGTGCCAGCTCACCCGAACGGAGGAACACTGAAGCTTTCTTT. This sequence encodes CASSPERRNTEAFF.